Listed here is a single TCR beta chain. Its antigen is undetermined. The source of the sample is a study of blood T cells in healthy people across ages. General study findings and limits: As naive T cell percentage varied, TCR beta diversity correlated strongly with it. Estimates of diversity drawn from one million T cells were considered underestimates.

Together with a sample-barcoded 5' primer, a J-beta primer mix was included in a second PCR lasting roughly 6 to 12 cycles. TCRdb called the 5' RACE reads again in MiXCR, with one record for every CDR3 protein. The table has 700,000 to 800,000 distinct CDR3 sequences, roughly 47% seen once; the top ten hold 20% to 25%. Germline V gene sequence: CDR1 SGHRS, CDR2 YFSETQ. The J segment lost 9 bases and the V segment lost 0 bases, leaving 8 bases of the junction unmatched. CDR3 size: 14 residues. The clonotype originates from a woman aged 60-75 years in good health. This rearrangement joins TRBV5-1 to TRBJ2-5; 7 bases are shared with TRBD2. Sequences were obtained from blood. CDR3 protein: CASSLDSGEGSQYF. The CDR3 coding sequence is TGCGCCAGCAGCTTGGACAGCGGGGAAGGGTCCCAGTACTTC.